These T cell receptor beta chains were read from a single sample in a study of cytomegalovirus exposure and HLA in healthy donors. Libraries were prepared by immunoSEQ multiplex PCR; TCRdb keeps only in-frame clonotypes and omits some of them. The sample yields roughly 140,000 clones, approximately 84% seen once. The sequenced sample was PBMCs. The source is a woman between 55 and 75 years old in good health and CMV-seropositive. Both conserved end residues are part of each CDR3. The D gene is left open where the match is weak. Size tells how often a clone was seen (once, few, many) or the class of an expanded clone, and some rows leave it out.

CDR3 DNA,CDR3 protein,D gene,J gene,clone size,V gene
TGTGCCAGCAGCTCTTATCAGGGATCTGGAAACACCATATATTTT,CASSSYQGSGNTIYF,NA,TRBJ1-3,NA,TRBV7-2
TGTGCCAGCATAGACAGCTTGTACGCTGAAGCTTTCTTT,CASIDSLYAEAFF,NA,TRBJ1-1,NA,TRBV28
TGTGCCAGCAGCAAAGTCAGGGGTCTAAATCAGCCCCAGCATTTT,CASSKVRGLNQPQHF,NA,TRBJ1-5,NA,TRBV21-1
TGTGCCAGCAGTGAAGCGAGGTACGAGCAGTACTTC,CASSEARYEQYF,NA,TRBJ2-7,NA,TRBV6-1
TGCAGCGTTGAGGCAGGGGAGCCTGAAGCTTTCTTT,CSVEAGEPEAFF,NA,TRBJ1-1,NA,TRBV29-1
TGTGCCACCAGCAGAGTCCGGAACACTGAAGCTTTCTTT,CATSRVRNTEAFF,NA,TRBJ1-1,once,TRBV15
TGCGCCAGCAGTGTCAATTGTCACTCCTATGGCTACACCTTC,CASSVNCHSYGYTF,NA,TRBJ1-2,NA,TRBV10-1
TGTGCCAGCAGCCCGGGGGTCGAAGCGGGAGGGGATACGCAGTATTTT,CASSPGVEAGGDTQYF,TRBD2,TRBJ2-3,once,TRBV7-3
TGTGCCAGCAGCTTAGTGGCTAGCGGGAGCGCAGATACGCAGTATTTT,CASSLVASGSADTQYF,TRBD2,TRBJ2-3,NA,TRBV7-2
TGCAGCGTTGAAACGGGACTCAATGGCTACACCTTC,CSVETGLNGYTF,NA,TRBJ1-2,NA,TRBV29-1
TGCAGCGTTGAAGGAGGCCCAGGGGATCTCACCGGGGAGCTGTTTTTT,CSVEGGPGDLTGELFF,NA,TRBJ2-2,NA,TRBV29-1